What follows are 23 T cell receptor beta chains derived from one specimen sequenced in a study of T cells in Graves' hyperthyroidism and ophthalmopathy. It was RNA transcripts that yielded the amplified TCR beta CDR3 regions. HTBI primers were the set used in a first-round RT-PCR of the TCR CDR3. TCRdb re-analysed the multiplex PCR reads in MiXCR, keeping a single row per CDR3 protein. The sample lists 450,000 to 600,000 distinct CDR3 sequences; about 14% were seen once. Sequenced material: blood. Every receptor here comes from a woman aged 35 to 49 with Graves' hyperthyroidism.

This clonotype was counted at least ten times. The chain carries TRBV20-1 and TRBJ1-1, with 7 bases lining up with TRBD1. The length of the CDR3 is 16 residues. The V segment lost 2 bases and the J segment 0 bases; nucleotides outside the gene matches: 9. CDR1 is DFQATT, CDR2 SNEGSKA, per germline (reference sequence). CDR3 region: CSARSGTGAMNTEAFF. The CDR3 DNA follows: TGCAGTGCTAGATCCGGAACAGGGGCTATGAACACTGAAGCTTTCTTT.

The chain has TRBV6-2 or TRBV6-3 and TRBJ2-1, with 7 bases lining up with TRBD1. The ends lost 6 bases at V and 15 bases at J; junction bases unmatched: 11. The germline V gene encodes CDR1 MNHEY and CDR2 SVGEGT. The CDR3 extends over 12 amino acids. Here the CDR3 DNA reads TGTGCCAGCAGGGTGACAGGGATGAAACCGTTCTTC. It is translated as CASRVTGMKPFF.

This clonotype was recorded once. Being one base from a much bigger clone, this may be a read error. The chain recombines TRBV15 with TRBJ1-1; 11 bases match TRBD1. Germline-derived CDR1 and CDR2 are LNHNV and YYDKDF (reference sequence). This CDR3 contains 14 residues. CDR3 sequence (DNA): TGTGCCACCAGGGGGACAGGGGGGAACGCTGAAGCTTTCTTT. This translates into CATRGTGGNAEAFF.

The chain combines TRBV5-1 with TRBJ2-1; possibly TRBD1 for D (5 bases). The CDR3 runs 16 residues. Germline-derived CDR1 and CDR2 are SGHRS and YFSETQ. V gave up 0 bases and J gave up 0 bases, with 10 bases separating them. The CDR3 DNA reads as TGCGCCAGCAGCTTGGGTGACAGCCCCTCCTACAATGAGCAGTTCTTC. Translating gives CASSLGDSPSYNEQFF.

This clonotype was detected only a few times. The CDR3, as DNA: TGTGCCAGCAGTGACGTGGGCCACTCCTCTGGAAACACCATATATTTT. It codes for CASSDVGHSSGNTIYF. This chain joins TRBV6-1 and TRBJ1-3; D is uncertain. V lost 3 bases to trimming and J lost 0 bases, with 12 bases between them. Per the germline V gene, CDR1 is MNHNS and CDR2 is SASEGT. The CDR3 covers 16 residues.

The rearrangement uses TRBV2 and TRBJ1-3; TRBD1 might be the D (5 bases). V was clipped by 5 bases and J by 0 bases, with 17 bases between them. This CDR3 comprises 17 residues. CDR1 is SNHLY and CDR2 is FYNNEI in the germline V gene. For the CDR3, the DNA is TGTGCCAGCAGTAATCTCCCGCAGGGAACCTCTGGAAACACCATATATTTT. Amino acid sequence: CASSNLPQGTSGNTIYF. The full variable domain, rest sourced from reference TRBV2 and TRBJ1-3, is EPEVTQTPSHQVTQMGQEVILRCVPISNHLYFYWYRQILGQKVEFLVSFYNNEISEKSEIFDDQFSVERPDGSNFTLKIRSTKLEDSAMYFCASSNLPQGTSGNTIYFGEGSWLTVV.

The sample holds many counts of this clonotype. The chain is built from TRBV6-1 and TRBJ2-3; perhaps TRBD2 as D (5 bases). This CDR3 has 14 residues. Trimming stripped 2 bases from V and 7 bases from J, with 13 bases between. Germline CDR1 is MNHNS and CDR2 is SASEGT. The CDR3 region is CASSESGSLNTQYF. The CDR3 DNA reads as TGTGCCAGCAGTGAAAGCGGCAGTCTTAATACGCAGTATTTT.

The gene calls are TRBV28 and TRBJ2-3; the D gene could be TRBD1 or TRBD2 (5 bases each). Trimming removed 6 bases from V and 5 bases from J, with 12 bases in between. Per germline, CDR1 MDHEN and CDR2 SYDVKM. The CDR3 is 13 amino acids. In nucleotides, the CDR3 is TGTGCCAGCAGCCCCGGGACGGTAGATACGCAGTATTTT. Translated, it gives CASSPGTVDTQYF.

This clonotype was found a few times. V gene TRBV4-1 combines with J gene TRBJ2-7; D unresolved. V lost 1 base and J 5 bases, leaving 6 bases between the germline ends. CDR3 length: 12 amino acids. Germline CDR1 MGHRA, CDR2 YSYEKL. The CDR3 bases are TGCGCCAGCAGCCAAGTAAACAACGAGCAGTACTTC. Its translation is CASSQVNNEQYF.

Notes on this clonotype: A read error may be the cause here, since a much bigger clone is one base away. No conserved phenylalanine or tryptophan is present at the end of the CDR3, so a read error is the likely explanation. The J gene is TRBJ2-2, the V gene TRBV27, with TRBD1 matching 10 bases. The V segment lost 6 bases and the J segment 8 bases; nucleotides outside the gene matches: 6. The V gene's germline CDR1 is MNHEY and CDR2 SMNVEV (reference sequence). The CDR3 has 14 amino acids. The CDR3 spells CASSLDRGRGELFS. CDR3 in DNA: TGTGCCAGCAGCCTAGACAGGGGGCGAGGGGAGCTGTTTTCT.

In its sample, this clonotype was seen many times. The rearrangement links TRBV9 to TRBJ2-1; the match to TRBD2 covers 12 bases. Germline-derived CDR1 and CDR2 are SGDLS and YYNGEE. The V gene end was trimmed by 4 bases and the J gene end by 9 bases; junction bases not matched to a gene: 8. This CDR3 contains 15 residues. The CDR3 region is CASSTTSGGYVEQFF. For the CDR3, the DNA is TGTGCCAGCAGCACGACTAGCGGGGGCTATGTTGAGCAGTTCTTC.

This clonotype came up a few times. This chain connects TRBV28 to TRBJ1-3; the D gene is possibly TRBD1 (6 bases). Deletions cut 4 bases from V and 0 bases from J, with 10 bases between. Looked up from germline, CDR1 is MDHEN and CDR2 is SYDVKM. The CDR3 is 15 residues long. The CDR3 reads CASSSRDNSGNTIYF. CDR3 DNA sequence: TGTGCCAGCAGTTCTCGGGACAACTCTGGAAACACCATATATTTT.

This clonotype was recorded many times. The chain carries TRBV6-6 and TRBJ2-5, with D perhaps given as TRBD1 or TRBD2 (5 bases each). Germline CDR1 reads MNHNY; CDR2 reads SVGAGI (reference sequence). Between the trimmed V and J ends, which lost 2 bases and 2 bases, there was a span of 9 bases. The CDR3 is 14 amino acids. The CDR3 DNA sequence: TGTGCCAGCAGTTACCGGGGACGGCAAGAGACCCAGTACTTC. Its protein product is CASSYRGRQETQYF.

This clonotype was recorded many times. The CDR3 bases are TGTGCCAGCAGTGAAGGGGTCAATCCGGGCGAGCAGTACTTC. This gives the protein CASSEGVNPGEQYF. The chain joins TRBV6-1 to TRBJ2-7, with D unclear. Germline values: CDR1 MNHNS, CDR2 SASEGT. Trimming took 1 base from V and 6 from J, leaving 13 bases between them. The CDR3 sequence is 14 residues long.

This clonotype was seen a few times. This chain connects TRBV6-1 to TRBJ2-1; 9 positions agree with TRBD2. CDR3 length: 16 amino acids. Germline V gives CDR1 MNHNS, CDR2 SASEGT. The J segment lost 9 bases and the V segment lost 5 bases, leaving 14 bases of the junction unmatched. CDR3 amino acids: CASSYPLAGGPGEQFF. CDR3 bases: TGTGCCAGCAGTTATCCCTTGGCGGGAGGGCCGGGTGAGCAGTTCTTC.

Many counts were recorded for this clonotype. V and J are TRBV19 and TRBJ2-1, with a tentative D call TRBD2 (6 bases). Germline lookup yields CDR1 LNHDA and CDR2 SQIVND (reference sequence). This CDR3 comprises 18 residues. V lost 2 bases, J lost 3 bases, and 20 bases lay in between. The DNA of the CDR3 is TGTGCCAGTAGTATAAGCGGTGTGGGACTCTCACTCTACAATGAGCAGTTCTTC. Translated: CASSISGVGLSLYNEQFF. The full variable domain, completed using reference TRBV19 and TRBJ2-1, is DGGITQSPKYLFRKEGQNVTLSCEQNLNHDAMYWYRQDPGQGLRLIYYSQIVNDFQKGDIAEGYSVSREKKESFPLTVTSAQKNPTAFYLCASSISGVGLSLYNEQFFGPGTRLTVL.

This clonotype came up many times. This chain connects TRBV2 to TRBJ1-1, with unresolved D. Trimming cost V 2 bases and J 5 bases, with 9 bases left between them. The germline V gene encodes CDR1 SNHLY and CDR2 FYNNEI. The CDR3 covers 13 residues. This CDR3 is CASSEPEFTEAFF. The CDR3 DNA reads as TGTGCCAGCAGTGAACCGGAATTTACTGAAGCTTTCTTT. Full variable domain (rest looked up from reference TRBV2 and TRBJ1-1): EPEVTQTPSHQVTQMGQEVILRCVPISNHLYFYWYRQILGQKVEFLVSFYNNEISEKSEIFDDQFSVERPDGSNFTLKIRSTKLEDSAMYFCASSEPEFTEAFFGQGTRLTVV.

This clonotype came up a few times. The chain recombines TRBV15 with TRBJ2-1, with D possibly matching TRBD1 (5 bases). Germline lookup yields CDR1 LNHNV and CDR2 YYDKDF (reference sequence). This CDR3 has 16 residues. Between the trimmed V and J ends, which lost 3 bases and 5 bases, there was a span of 17 bases. The CDR3 loop is CATSSPTKTENNEQFF. CDR3 DNA: TGTGCCACCAGCAGTCCCACAAAGACAGAAAACAATGAGCAGTTCTTC.

The sample holds a few counts of this clonotype. Compared with germline, one end of the junction differs, possibly owing to a read error. The CDR3 DNA is TGTGTCAGCAGTTGGACTAGCAACAACAATGAGCAGTTCTTC. Amino acids: CVSSWTSNNNEQFF. The J gene is TRBJ2-1, the V gene TRBV2, with 8 bases identical to TRBD2. The CDR3 is 14 residues long. Germline V gives CDR1 SNHLY, CDR2 FYNNEI.

This clonotype was recorded at least ten times. The chain employs TRBV11-2 and TRBJ2-3; unclear D gene. CDR3 length equals 15 residues. The V end was cut by 0 bases, the J end by 3 bases, with 10 bases between. The germline V gene encodes CDR1 SGHAT and CDR2 FQNNGV. The CDR3 DNA sequence: TGTGCCAGCAGCTTAGATCGAGAGAGGACAGATACGCAGTATTTT. This sequence encodes CASSLDRERTDTQYF.

This clonotype was seen repeatedly, ten times or more. The CDR3 protein is CASRKQGGFGLNEKLFF. The CDR3 region has the DNA TGTGCCAGCAGGAAACAAGGGGGATTCGGGCTTAATGAAAAACTGTTTTTT. The V gene is TRBV2, the J gene TRBJ1-4, with a weak D call TRBD1 (6 bases). Trimming pared 6 bases from V and 4 bases from J, leaving 21 bases between. Germline CDR1 reads SNHLY; CDR2 reads FYNNEI. The CDR3 is 17 amino acids.

The table lists this clonotype with many counts. The chain couples TRBV7-9 to TRBJ2-2; 10 bases fit TRBD1. This CDR3 contains 17 residues. From germline, CDR1 is SEHNR and CDR2 FQNEAQ (reference sequence). J was trimmed by 5 bases and V by 4 bases; bases with no gene match: 10. CDR3 sequence: CASSSLWDRGRTGELFF. For the CDR3, the DNA is TGTGCCAGCAGCTCCCTATGGGACAGGGGTCGTACCGGGGAGCTGTTTTTT.

The chain combines TRBV5-4 with TRBJ2-4, with 7 positions matching TRBD1. CDR3 size: 15 residues. Per germline, CDR1 SGHNT and CDR2 YYREEE (reference sequence). V shed 4 bases and J 8 bases; nucleotides not matched to a gene: 12. Here the CDR3 DNA reads TGTGCCAGCAGCCCGGGGACAGAGGGGACGGACATTCAGTACTTC. This translates into CASSPGTEGTDIQYF. Full variable domain (outside the CDR3, taken from reference TRBV5-4 and TRBJ2-4): ETGVTQSPTHLIKTRGQQVTLRCSSQSGHNTVSWYQQALGQGPQFIFQYYREEENGRGNFPPRFSGLQFPNYSSELNVNALELDDSALYLCASSPGTEGTDIQYFGAGTRLSVL.